This T cell receptor (beta chain) was retrieved from a study of brain T cells in children with intractable seizures. Time point reported: blood from clinic visit 5 months post-surgery; TSC patient then seizure free. Sequencing used immunoSEQ multiplex PCR; TCRdb keeps in-frame clones, though not all of them. The sample lists 300,000 to 400,000 clones, about 93% seen once, with around 5% in the top ten. Only a few counts were recorded for this clone. The antigen is unknown. Notes on the study in general: Viral specificity was inferred only from CDR3 similarity; HCMV serostatus was unknown.

The starting material was peripheral blood, obtained less than 6 months after surgery. This receptor was identified in a boy under two years old with tuberous sclerosis and intractable seizures.

Here the CDR3 DNA reads TGTGCCAGCAGCCAAGGGCGGGGAACCACTGAAGCTTTCTTT. Translating gives CASSQGRGTTEAFF. The chain joins TRBV3-1 (or the pseudogene TRBV3-2) to TRBJ1-1; no clear D. Germline CDR1 is LGHDT and CDR2 is YNNKEL (reference sequence). V lost 1 base and J lost 4, with 10 bases in between. This CDR3 has 14 amino acids.